These 18 T cell receptor beta chains were all obtained from the same sample, sequenced in a study of blood T cell repertoires in COVID-19 (dated by TCRdb to 2019 to 2021). Libraries were made using the immunoSEQ multiplex PCR assay. TCRdb limited this immuneACCESS table to in-frame rearrangements with V and J called. A share of clones is missing; checked studies link under half to unresolved V genes, and the rest is unexplained. The sample table shows approximately 250,000 clones, and around 87% are seen once. The ten largest clones capture roughly 4.9% of the sample. What was sequenced was peripheral blood. All receptors derive from a woman aged 60-75 years with COVID-19, enrolled during active disease.

The chain joins TRBV9 to TRBJ2-5; 7 bases line up with TRBD2. The CDR3 runs to 18 residues. With V trimmed by 0 bases and J by 2 bases, 13 bases remained unmatched. The V gene's germline CDR1 is SGDLS and CDR2 YYNGEE. CDR3 DNA sequence: TGTGCCAGCAGCGTAGGTTGGGCTAGCGGCATGTCACAAGAGACCCAGTACTTC. This codes for CASSVGWASGMSQETQYF. Full variable domain (missing parts from reference TRBV9 and TRBJ2-5): DSGVTQTPKHLITATGQRVTLRCSPRSGDLSVYWYQQSLDQGLQFLIQYYNGEERAKGNILERFSAQQFPDLHSELNLSSLELGDSALYFCASSVGWASGMSQETQYFGPGTRLLVL.

The genes are TRBV30 and TRBJ1-1; no clear D gene. V dropped 0 bases and J dropped 11 bases, with 10 bases sitting between them. CDR3 length: 11 amino acids. CDR1 GTSNPN and CDR2 SVGIG come from the germline V gene (reference sequence). Here the CDR3 reads CAWSVRREAFF. The CDR3 DNA reads as TGTGCCTGGAGTGTACGCCGGGAGGCTTTCTTT.

V and J are TRBV5-1 and TRBJ1-6, with D perhaps TRBD1 (6 bases). CDR3 length equals 14 residues. Germline V gene sequence: CDR1 SGHRS, CDR2 YFSETQ. Trimming stripped 0 bases from V and 10 bases from J, with 11 bases between. The CDR3 sequence: CASSLAVRGSPLHF. CDR3 sequence (DNA): TGCGCCAGCAGCTTGGCGGTCAGGGGATCACCCCTCCACTTT.

The chain recombines TRBV4-3 with TRBJ1-2; TRBD1 aligns across 7 bases. The CDR3 has 14 amino acids. Trimming took 2 bases from V and 2 from J; bases not matched to a gene: 2. CDR1 and CDR2 (germline): LGHNA, YSLEER. The CDR3, as DNA: TGCGCCAGCAGCCAAAACAGGGGCAACTATGGCTACACCTTC. This sequence encodes CASSQNRGNYGYTF.

The chain uses TRBV15 and TRBJ1-5; weak D call: TRBD1 (5 bases). The CDR3 runs to 14 residues. CDR1 is LNHNV and CDR2 is YYDKDF in the germline V gene (reference sequence). Trimming stripped 0 bases from V and 8 bases from J, with 11 bases between. CDR3 DNA sequence: TGTGCCACCAGCAGAGAAGGGGCCCGTGAGCCCCAGCATTTT. It specifies CATSREGAREPQHF.

This rearrangement joins TRBV7-8 to TRBJ2-5; 8 bases are shared with TRBD2. This CDR3 region has 17 residues. The junction had 17 bases not matched to a gene; V was cut back by 5 bases and J by 6 bases. Germline V gene lookup returns CDR1 SGHVS and CDR2 FQNEAQ. The CDR3 DNA reads TGTGCCAGCAGCCCCATACGATCCGGGAGGGATTGGCAGACCCAGTACTTC. This encodes CASSPIRSGRDWQTQYF.

The chain joins TRBV10-2 to TRBJ2-5, with D possibly matching TRBD2 (5 bases). The germline CDR1 and CDR2 sequences are WSHSY and SAAADI. V was clipped by 5 bases and J by 5 bases, with 9 bases between them. This CDR3 comprises 12 residues. The CDR3 DNA is TGCGCCAGCAGTCTAGCCTGGGAGACCCAGTACTTC. This encodes CASSLAWETQYF.

As concerns this clone: One junction end disagrees with the germline gene, perhaps due to a read error. The V and J genes are TRBV27 and TRBJ2-1, with D perhaps matching TRBD1 (5 bases). Germline V gene lookup returns CDR1 MNHEY and CDR2 SMNVEV (reference sequence). This CDR3 is 14 amino acids long. The CDR3 DNA is TGTGCCAGCAGTTTCTGGGGCTCCTACAATGAGCAGCTCTTC. It codes for CASSFWGSYNEQLF.

The chain joins TRBV21-1 to TRBJ1-5; the DNA was not compared with TRBD1, the D call given in the table. TRBV21-1 represents a pseudogene. This CDR3 comprises 17 residues. In nucleotides, the CDR3 is TGTGCCAGCACCCCTGCCGGGGGACAGCCCAGCAATCAGCCCCAGCATTTT. Translating gives CASTPAGGQPSNQPQHF.

This clone was seen just once. The V call is TRBV24-1, the J call TRBJ2-1, with TRBD2 matching over 15 bases. This CDR3 has 19 residues. The ends lost 3 bases at V and 0 bases at J; junction bases unmatched: 5. Germline V gene data show CDR1 as KGHDR and CDR2 as SFDVKD. The CDR3 bases are TGTGCCACCAGTGATCGCTCGGGACTAGCGGGAGGCTCCTACAATGAGCAGTTCTTC. This codes for CATSDRSGLAGGSYNEQFF.

The rearrangement joins TRBV5-1 to TRBJ2-5; 8 bases fit TRBD1. The CDR3 runs to 15 residues. Germline loops: CDR1 SGHRS, CDR2 YFSETQ. Trimming at V came to 6 bases and at J to 2 bases, leaving 9 bases not matched to a gene. The CDR3: CASIPADREQETQYF. DNA of the CDR3: TGCGCCAGCATCCCTGCGGACAGGGAACAAGAGACCCAGTACTTC.

The chain has TRBV19 and TRBJ2-4; the D gene is possibly TRBD2 (5 bases). In germline, CDR1 is LNHDA, CDR2 SQIVND (reference sequence). V lost 5 bases, J lost 9 bases, and 17 bases lay in between. This CDR3 is built from 14 residues. CDR3 DNA sequence: TGTGCCAGTAGTGCCCGCTCTTCCGAGGGCATTCAGTACTTC. Its translation is CASSARSSEGIQYF.

The chain recombines TRBV5-6 with TRBJ2-7; weak D call: TRBD2 (6 bases). Trimming stripped 6 bases from V and 3 bases from J, with 16 bases between. The V gene's germline CDR1 is SGHDT and CDR2 YYEEEE. The CDR3 runs to 14 residues. The CDR3 is CASTRGRLGYEQYF. The CDR3 nucleotides are TGTGCCAGCACACGGGGGAGACTTGGCTACGAGCAGTACTTC.

The rearrangement links TRBV28 to TRBJ1-4; TRBD1 matches at 10 bases. The ends lost 4 bases at V and 10 bases at J; junction bases unmatched: 12. The germline CDR1 and CDR2 sequences are MDHEN and SYDVKM. There are 16 residues in the CDR3. CDR3 residues: CASSSPGQGTAGKLFF. The CDR3 coding sequence is TGTGCCAGCAGTTCACCGGGACAGGGGACTGCTGGAAAACTGTTTTTT.

The J gene is TRBJ1-5, the V gene TRBV7-2; 7 bases agree with TRBD1. There are 14 residues in the CDR3. The V gene's germline CDR1 is SGHTA and CDR2 FQGNSA. Germline trimming cut 5 bases from V and 4 bases from J; bases unmatched to any gene: 5. Here the CDR3 DNA reads TGTGCCAGCAGCCCAGGACAGGTAAATCAGCCCCAGCATTTT. Its translation is CASSPGQVNQPQHF.

The rearrangement joins TRBV6-2 or TRBV6-3 to TRBJ2-1, with 7 bases that match TRBD2. With V trimmed by 0 bases and J by 10 bases, 3 bases remained unmatched. This CDR3 comprises 13 residues. Germline V CDR1 and CDR2: MNHEY, SVGEGT. In DNA form, the CDR3 reads TGTGCCAGCAGTTACTCGAGAGCGGGGGAGCAGTTCTTC. Translating gives CASSYSRAGEQFF.

J is TRBJ1-5 and V is TRBV7-8; a weak D match, TRBD1 (6 bases). There are 17 residues in the CDR3. Germline V gene lookup returns CDR1 SGHVS and CDR2 FQNEAQ. Trimming left V 5 bases short and J 5 bases short, with 22 bases between. The CDR3 DNA reads as TGTGCCAGCAGCCACCCCCGTGAGGAAGGGGGGGATCAGCCCCAGCATTTT. It yields the protein CASSHPREEGGDQPQHF.

V is TRBV11-3 and J is TRBJ2-7; maybe TRBD1 (7 bases). Trimming stripped 2 bases from V and 1 base from J, with 9 bases between. The CDR3 contains 14 residues. The germline V gene has CDR1 SGHNT and CDR2 YENEEA. In DNA form, the CDR3 reads TGTGCCAGCAGCTTACAGGGGGGTTCCTACGAGCAGTACTTC. The encoded protein is CASSLQGGSYEQYF. Full variable domain (missing parts from reference TRBV11-3 and TRBJ2-7): EAGVVQSPRYKIIEKKQPVAFWCNPISGHNTLYWYLQNLGQGPELLIRYENEEAVDDSQLPKDRFSAERLKGVDSTLKIQPAELGDSAVYLCASSLQGGSYEQYFGPGTRLTVT.